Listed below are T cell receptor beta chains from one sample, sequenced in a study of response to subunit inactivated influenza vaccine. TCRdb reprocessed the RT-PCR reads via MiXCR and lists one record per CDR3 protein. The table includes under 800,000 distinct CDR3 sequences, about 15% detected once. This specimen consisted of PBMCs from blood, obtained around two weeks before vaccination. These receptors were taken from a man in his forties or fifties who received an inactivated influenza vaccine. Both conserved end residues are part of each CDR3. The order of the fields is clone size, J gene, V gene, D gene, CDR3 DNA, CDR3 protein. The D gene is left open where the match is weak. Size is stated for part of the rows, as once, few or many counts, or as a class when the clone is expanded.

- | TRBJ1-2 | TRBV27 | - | TGTGCCAGCAGCAAAAGGAACCTCTATGGCTACACCTTC | CASSKRNLYGYTF
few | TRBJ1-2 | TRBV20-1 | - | TGCAGTGCTAGTTCTGGGGGTAACTATGGCTACACCTTC | CSASSGGNYGYTF
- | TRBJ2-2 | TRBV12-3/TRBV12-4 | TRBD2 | TGTGCCAGCAGTTTTAAAAAGACTAGCGGGAGCGCCGGGGAGCTGTTTTTT | CASSFKKTSGSAGELFF
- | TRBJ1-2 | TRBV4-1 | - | TGCGCCAGCAGCCTAAGCGTGAGGGGACCAAGCCTCTATGGCTACACCTTC | CASSLSVRGPSLYGYTF
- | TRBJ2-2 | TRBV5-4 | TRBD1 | TGTGCCAGCAGCTTGGAAAAGACAGGGCGTCGGGCGAACACCGGGGAGCTGTTTTTT | CASSLEKTGRRANTGELFF
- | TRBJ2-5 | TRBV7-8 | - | TGTGCCAGCAGCTTATCCAGGGTTCCAAAAGAGACCCAGTACTTC | CASSLSRVPKETQYF
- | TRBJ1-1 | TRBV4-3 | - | TGCGCCAGCAGCCAAGACGGAACGGTGAACACTGAAGCTTTCTTT | CASSQDGTVNTEAFF
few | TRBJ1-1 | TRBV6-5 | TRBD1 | TGTGCCAGCAGTTACTTGGGACAGGGGGCAATCGGCACTGAAGCTTTCTTT | CASSYLGQGAIGTEAFF
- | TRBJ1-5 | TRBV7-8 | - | TGTGCCAGCAGCAAAGGATACAGTCAGCCCCAGCATTTT | CASSKGYSQPQHF
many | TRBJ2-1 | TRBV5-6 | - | TGTGCCAGCAGCTTGTTAAGCGGGAATGAGCAGTTCTTC | CASSLLSGNEQFF
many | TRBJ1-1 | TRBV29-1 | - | TGCAGCGTTGACCCGACGGTGAACACTGAAGCTTTCTTT | CSVDPTVNTEAFF
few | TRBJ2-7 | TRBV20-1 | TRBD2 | TGCAGTGCAGAAATACCGACTAGCGGGAGTTACGAGCAGTACTTC | CSAEIPTSGSYEQYF
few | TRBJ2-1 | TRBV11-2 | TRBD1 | TGTGCCAGCAGAGGACAGGCCAGATACAATGAGCAGTTCTTC | CASRGQARYNEQFF
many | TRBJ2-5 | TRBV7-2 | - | TGTGCCAGTAGGTCCAAAGAGACCCAGTACTTC | CASRSKETQYF
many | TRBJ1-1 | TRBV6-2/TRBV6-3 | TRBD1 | TGTGCCAGCAGTCCGGACAGGGGTTACACTGAAGCTTTCTTT | CASSPDRGYTEAFF
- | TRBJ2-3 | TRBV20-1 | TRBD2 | TGCAGTGCTGAGGGACTAGCGGGAGGGACACGCACAGATACGCAGTATTTT | CSAEGLAGGTRTDTQYF
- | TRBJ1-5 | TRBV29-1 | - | TGCAGCATTTTGCTGGGCGGGGGCAATCAGCCCCAGCATTTT | CSILLGGGNQPQHF
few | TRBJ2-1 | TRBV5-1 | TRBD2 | TGCGCCAGCAGCTTACTAGCGGGAGGGCCCGATGAGCAGTTCTTC | CASSLLAGGPDEQFF
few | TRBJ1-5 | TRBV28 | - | TGTGCCAGCAGTTTAACTAGGGGGGAGCCCCAGCATTTT | CASSLTRGEPQHF
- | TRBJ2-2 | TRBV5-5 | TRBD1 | TGTGCCAGCAGCGCCGGGACAGGGAAGTTCACCGGGGAGCTGTTTTTT | CASSAGTGKFTGELFF
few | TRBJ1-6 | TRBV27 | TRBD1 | TGTGCCAGCAGATCCGGAGGACAGGGATATAATTCACCCCTCCACTTT | CASRSGGQGYNSPLHF
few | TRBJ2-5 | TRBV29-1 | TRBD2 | TGCAGCGGGGGGACTAGCGGGGGAGAGACCCAGTACTTC | CSGGTSGGETQYF
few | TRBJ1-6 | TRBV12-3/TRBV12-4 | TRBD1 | TGTGCCACCAGGGTGGGACAGGACAATTCACCCCTCCACTTT | CATRVGQDNSPLHF
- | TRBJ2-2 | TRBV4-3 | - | TGCGCCAGCAGCCAAGTGCACACCGGGGAGCTGTTTTTT | CASSQVHTGELFF
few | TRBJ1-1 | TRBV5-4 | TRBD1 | TGTGCCAGCAGCACCCAGGGGGTGGGACAGGGAGCTTTCTTT | CASSTQGVGQGAFF
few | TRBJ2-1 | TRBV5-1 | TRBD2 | TGCGCCAGCAGCACTAGCGGGAGTAGCGTCAATGAGCAGTTCTTC | CASSTSGSSVNEQFF
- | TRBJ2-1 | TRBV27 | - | TGTGCCAGCAGTTTATCGACTAGTAGGTCCTACAATGAGCAGTTCTTC | CASSLSTSRSYNEQFF
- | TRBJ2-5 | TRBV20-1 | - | TGCAGTGCTAGAAAACGACAGTCTAAAGAGACCCAGTACTTC | CSARKRQSKETQYF
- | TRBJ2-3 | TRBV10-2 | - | TGCGCCAGCAGTGACATTGCTCATGGCACAGATACGCAGTATTTT | CASSDIAHGTDTQYF
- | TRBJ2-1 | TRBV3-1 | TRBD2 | TGTGCCAGCAGCCAAGGGCTAGCGGGAGGCTGGTATGAGCAGTTCTTC | CASSQGLAGGWYEQFF
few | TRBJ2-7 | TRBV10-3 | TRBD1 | TGTGCCATCAGGGGGGACCTATGGGACAGGGGAAGCGAGCAGTACTTC | CAIRGDLWDRGSEQYF
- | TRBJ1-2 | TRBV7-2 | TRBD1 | TGTGCCAGCAGCTTAGGAACAGGGGTGAATGGCTACACCTTC | CASSLGTGVNGYTF
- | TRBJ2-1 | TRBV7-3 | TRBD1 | TGTGCCAGCAGCTTAATAGGGACAGGGGGCGATGAGCAGTTCTTC | CASSLIGTGGDEQFF
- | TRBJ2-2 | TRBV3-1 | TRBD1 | TGTGCCAGCAGCTTTGGACAGGTCTTCATGAACACCGGGGAGCTGTTTTTT | CASSFGQVFMNTGELFF
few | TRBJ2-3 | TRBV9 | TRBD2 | TGTGCCAGCAGCGTTAGCGGGGGGGCGTTTGGTACGCAGTATTTT | CASSVSGGAFGTQYF
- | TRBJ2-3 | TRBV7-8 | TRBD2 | TGTGCCAGCAGCTTTGGCGGGGGGGCGAATTCAGATACGCAGTATTTT | CASSFGGGANSDTQYF
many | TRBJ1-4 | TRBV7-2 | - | TGTGCCAGCAGCCCCACGGTGGGGGGTCGAGAAAAACTGTTTTTT | CASSPTVGGREKLFF
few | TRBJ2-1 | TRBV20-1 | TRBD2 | TGCAGTGCTAGAGTGGCTAGCGGGGTTTTCTATGAGCAGTTCTTC | CSARVASGVFYEQFF
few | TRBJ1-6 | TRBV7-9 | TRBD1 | TGTGCCAGCAGCCCTCCAGGGGGAGTATCTAATTCACCCCTCCACTTT | CASSPPGGVSNSPLHF
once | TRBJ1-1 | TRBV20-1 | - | TGCAGTGCGACCCAGGGGAACCGGAACACTGAAGCTTTCTTT | CSATQGNRNTEAFF
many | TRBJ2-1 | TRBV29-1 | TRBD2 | TGCAGCGTTGGCCCTAGCGGGAGGGGGATTGGGTACAATGAGCAGTTCTTC | CSVGPSGRGIGYNEQFF
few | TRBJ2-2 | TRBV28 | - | TGTGCCAGCGACGACAGTTACACCGGGGAGCTGTTTTTT | CASDDSYTGELFF
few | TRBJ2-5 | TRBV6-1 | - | TGTGCCAGCAGCCGCCTCGGGTCCCAAGAGACCCAGTACTTC | CASSRLGSQETQYF
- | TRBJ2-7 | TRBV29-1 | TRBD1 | TGCAGCGTTGAGGGACAGGGAACCTACGAGCAGTACTTC | CSVEGQGTYEQYF
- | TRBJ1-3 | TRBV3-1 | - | TGTGCAACCGGGGAGGCTGGAAACACCATATATTTT | CATGEAGNTIYF
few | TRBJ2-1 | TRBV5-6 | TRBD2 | TGTGCCAGCAGCTTACTAGCGGGAGCCTCCAGCAATGAGCAGTTCTTC | CASSLLAGASSNEQFF
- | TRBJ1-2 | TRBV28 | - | TGTGCCAGCAGTTTAAATATCGGGGGCTATGGCTACATCTTC | CASSLNIGGYGYIF
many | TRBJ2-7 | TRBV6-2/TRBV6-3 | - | TGTGCCAGCAGTTACTCGACGCGGAGCAGGGGCTCCTACGAGCAGTACTTC | CASSYSTRSRGSYEQYF
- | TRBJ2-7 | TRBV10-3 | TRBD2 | TGTGCCATCGGAGCGGGAGGGGGCTACGAGCAGTACTTC | CAIGAGGGYEQYF
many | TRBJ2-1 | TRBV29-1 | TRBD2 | TGCAGCGTTGGGGCGGGAGGACCCAACAATGAGCAGTTCTTC | CSVGAGGPNNEQFF
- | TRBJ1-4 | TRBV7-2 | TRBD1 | TGTTCCAGCAGCTTAATGGGACAGGGACTGTTTTTT | CSSSLMGQGLFF
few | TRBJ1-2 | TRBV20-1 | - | TGCAGTGCAGTGGGATTCGGACGTGGCTACACCTTC | CSAVGFGRGYTF
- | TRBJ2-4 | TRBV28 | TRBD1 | TGTGCCAGCAGTTTACAACGGACAGGGATTGTTGGAAACATTCAGTACTTC | CASSLQRTGIVGNIQYF
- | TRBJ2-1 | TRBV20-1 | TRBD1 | TGCAGTGCTAGAAGGGGACAGCCGCATACCTACAATGAGCAGTTCTTC | CSARRGQPHTYNEQFF
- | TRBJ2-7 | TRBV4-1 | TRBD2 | TGCGCCAGCAGCCAAGCCACAACTAGCGCCCGGGGCGAGCAGTACTTC | CASSQATTSARGEQYF
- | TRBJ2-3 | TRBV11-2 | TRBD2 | TGTGCCAGCAGCCTGAGGTTGGCTAGCGGGTCGCTATCTAGCACAGATACGCAGTATTTT | CASSLRLASGSLSSTDTQYF
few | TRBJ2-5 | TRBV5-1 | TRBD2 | TGCGCCAGCAGCTTGGGTTCTAGCGGTAAAGAGACCCAGTACTTC | CASSLGSSGKETQYF